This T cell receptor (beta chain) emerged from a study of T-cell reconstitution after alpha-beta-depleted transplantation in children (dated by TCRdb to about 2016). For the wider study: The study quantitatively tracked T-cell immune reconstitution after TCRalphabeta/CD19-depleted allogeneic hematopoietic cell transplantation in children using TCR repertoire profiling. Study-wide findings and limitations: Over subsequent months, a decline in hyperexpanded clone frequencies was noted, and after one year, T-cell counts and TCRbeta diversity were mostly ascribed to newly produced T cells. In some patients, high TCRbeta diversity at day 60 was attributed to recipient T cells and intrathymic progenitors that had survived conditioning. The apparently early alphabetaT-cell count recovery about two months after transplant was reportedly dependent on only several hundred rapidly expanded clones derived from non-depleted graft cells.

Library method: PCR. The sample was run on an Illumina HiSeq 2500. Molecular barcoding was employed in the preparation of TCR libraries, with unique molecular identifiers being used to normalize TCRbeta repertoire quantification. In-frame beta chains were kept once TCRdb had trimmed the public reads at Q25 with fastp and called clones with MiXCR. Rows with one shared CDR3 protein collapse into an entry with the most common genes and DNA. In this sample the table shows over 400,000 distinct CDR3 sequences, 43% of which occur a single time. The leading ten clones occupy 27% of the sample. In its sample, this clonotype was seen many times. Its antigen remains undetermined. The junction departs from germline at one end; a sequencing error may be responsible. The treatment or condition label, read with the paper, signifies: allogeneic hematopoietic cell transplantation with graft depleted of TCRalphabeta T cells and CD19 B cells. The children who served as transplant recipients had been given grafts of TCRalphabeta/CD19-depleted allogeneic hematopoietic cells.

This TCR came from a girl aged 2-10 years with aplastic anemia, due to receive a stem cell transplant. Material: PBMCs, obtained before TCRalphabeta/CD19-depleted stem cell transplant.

The CDR3 in this case is CATSGDTGRSYEQYF. The DNA reads TGTGCCACCAGCGGAGACACGGGACGGTCCTACGAGCAGTACTTC. In this chain, TRBV15 is recombined with TRBJ2-7, with the D segment possibly TRBD1 or TRBD2, each aligning over 5 bases. CDR3 length: 15 amino acids, cysteine to phenylalanine. Only the CDR3 part of the read is kept: 45 bases, read in frame from the first base. According to the germline V gene (reference sequence), CDR1 reads LNHNV and CDR2 reads YYDKDF.